These 23 T cell receptor beta chains came from one sample sequenced in a study of long-term antiretroviral therapy in people with HIV. It was version v3.0 of the immunoSEQ assay that was run at survey level. Repertoires were generated with immunoSEQ multiplex PCR, while TCRdb's copy carries only in-frame clones and drops some. The sample includes roughly 17,000 clones, 75% to 90% seen only once; the top ten take more than 7.5%. The sample consisted of unsorted PBMCs, taken 0.3 years after starting antiretroviral therapy. These receptor sequences come from a man between 18 and 35 years old with HIV.

V gene TRBV6-5 combines with J gene TRBJ1-1; D unclear. The CDR3 has 13 amino acids. CDR1 is MNHEY, CDR2 SVGAGI, per germline. Trimming took off 3 bases at V and 4 bases at J, with 9 bases between the two ends. The CDR3 sequence: CASSYEPVTEAFF. As DNA, the CDR3 is TGTGCCAGCAGTTATGAACCGGTCACTGAAGCTTTCTTT.

The rearrangement uses TRBV6-1 and TRBJ2-1, with 12 bases that match TRBD2. The CDR3 is made up of 15 amino acids. Germline loops: CDR1 MNHNS, CDR2 SASEGT. After removal of 4 bases from V and 6 bases from J, the junction contained 4 bases not matched to a gene. CDR3 DNA: TGTGCCAGCAGTGGACTAGCGGGGGTTGGCAATGAGCAGTTCTTC. Translating it yields CASSGLAGVGNEQFF.

Here the CDR3 reads CASSHDYGSSYEQYF. CDR3 sequence (DNA): TGCGCCAGCAGCCATGACTACGGCAGCTCCTACGAGCAGTACTTC. This chain connects TRBV4-1 to TRBJ2-7; D may be TRBD2 (5 bases). CDR1 and CDR2 from the germline V gene are MGHRA and YSYEKL. The CDR3 runs 15 residues. Trimming stripped 3 bases from V and 0 bases from J, with 12 bases between.

The chain combines TRBV28 with TRBJ1-2, with TRBD1 as a possible D gene (5 bases). Germline V gene lookup returns CDR1 MDHEN and CDR2 SYDVKM. V was clipped by 9 bases and J by 1 base, with 12 bases between them. The length of the CDR3 is 13 residues. The CDR3 region is CASRGTVNYGYTF. The CDR3 coding sequence is TGTGCCAGTCGCGGGACGGTTAACTATGGCTACACCTTC.

The chain carries TRBV14 and TRBJ2-5; TRBD2 is a possible D gene (5 bases). The CDR3 spans 14 residues. Trimming took off 0 bases at V and 4 bases at J, with 9 bases between the two ends. Germline assignment: CDR1 SGHDN and CDR2 FVKESK. The CDR3 DNA is TGTGCCAGCAGCCAAGATACCCGGGGAGAGACCCAGTACTTC. It encodes CASSQDTRGETQYF. Supplemented by reference TRBV14 and TRBJ2-5, the full variable domain reads EAGVTQFPSHSVIEKGQTVTLRCDPISGHDNLYWYRRVMGKEIKFLLHFVKESKQDESGMPNNRFLAERTGGTYSTLKVQPAELEDSGVYFCASSQDTRGETQYFGPGTRLLVL.

This chain links TRBV6-5 with TRBJ1-2; D is unresolved. CDR3 length: 13 amino acids. Germline CDR1 is MNHEY and CDR2 is SVGAGI. Between the trimmed V and J ends, which lost 6 bases and 2 bases, there was a span of 10 bases. Here the CDR3 DNA reads TGTGCCAGCAGGCTCGACGGAAACTATGGCTACACCTTC. This translates into CASRLDGNYGYTF.

J is TRBJ2-1 and V is TRBV28, with TRBD2 as a possible D gene (5 bases). The CDR3 contains 11 residues. The V and J ends lost 8 bases and 6 bases respectively, with 8 bases between them. CDR1 is MDHEN and CDR2 is SYDVKM in the germline V gene. In DNA, the CDR3 is TGTGCCAGCGGGGAGACCAATGAGCAGTTCTTC. It yields the protein CASGETNEQFF.

The V and J genes are TRBV6-1 and TRBJ1-4; weak D call: TRBD1 (6 bases). The CDR3 loop spans 15 amino acids. V lost 4 bases to trimming and J lost 8 bases, with 17 bases between them. CDR1 MNHNS and CDR2 SASEGT come from the germline V gene. The CDR3 DNA is TGTGCCAGCAGTGGGATCCGGACAGCTAGCGAAAAACTGTTTTTT. This codes for CASSGIRTASEKLFF.

This clone has only a few counts. This rearrangement joins TRBV2 to TRBJ1-2, with a weak D call TRBD1 (5 bases). V was shortened by 4 bases and J by 4 bases, with 22 bases between the two germline ends. The CDR3 is made up of 17 amino acids. CDR1 SNHLY and CDR2 FYNNEI come from the germline V gene. CDR3 protein: CASSAGPRTWMVYGYTF. Written as DNA, the CDR3 is TGTGCCAGCAGTGCGGGACCGCGCACGTGGATGGTCTATGGCTACACCTTC.

The chain has TRBV27 and TRBJ2-6; D not certain. The germline V gene has CDR1 MNHEY and CDR2 SMNVEV (reference sequence). V lost 9 bases to trimming and J lost 1 base, with 4 bases between them. The CDR3 totals 12 residues. The CDR3 DNA is TGTGCCAGGGATTCTGGGGCCAACGTCCTGACTTTC. It is translated as CARDSGANVLTF.

The rearrangement links TRBV27 to TRBJ1-4, with D unclear. This CDR3 region has 15 residues. Germline assignment: CDR1 MNHEY and CDR2 SMNVEV (reference sequence). Between the trimmed V and J ends, which lost 6 bases and 3 bases, there was a span of 14 bases. DNA for the CDR3: TGTGCCAGCAGCCAAAGACAACCGTCTAATGAAAAACTGTTTTTT. This gives the protein CASSQRQPSNEKLFF.

The V and J genes are TRBV18 and TRBJ2-2; D remains unclear. In germline, CDR1 is KGHSH, CDR2 LQKENI. The CDR3 sequence is 11 residues long. Trimming removed 3 bases from V and 7 bases from J, with 3 bases in between. The CDR3 region is CASSPGGELFF. CDR3 bases: TGTGCCAGCTCACCGGGCGGGGAGCTGTTTTTT.

This clone was observed a handful of times. The V and J genes are TRBV6-4 and TRBJ2-1; 8 bases fit TRBD2. Germline V gene data show CDR1 as MRHNA and CDR2 as SNTAGT. CDR3 length: 14 residues. V lost 3 bases, J lost 4 bases, and 2 bases stayed unmatched. The CDR3, as DNA: TGTGCCAGCAGTGAGCGGGGGGAGTACAATGAGCAGTTCTTC. Amino acid sequence: CASSERGEYNEQFF.

V usage is TRBV5-1 and J usage is TRBJ1-2; D not resolved. V lost 4 bases to trimming and J lost 8 bases, with 15 bases between them. The germline V gene has CDR1 SGHRS and CDR2 YFSETQ. This CDR3 region has 13 residues. CDR3 sequence: CASSLPGPPGYTF. CDR3 DNA sequence: TGCGCCAGCAGCCTCCCTGGACCCCCCGGCTACACCTTC.

This clone was seen only a few times. The V gene is TRBV14, the J gene TRBJ1-6; D gene ambiguous. Germline-derived CDR1 and CDR2 are SGHDN and FVKESK. The CDR3 totals 13 residues. The V end lost 4 bases, the J end lost 8 bases, and 9 bases lay between the germline ends. The CDR3 DNA reads TGTGCCAGCAGCCCCCGGACGGATTCACCCCTCCACTTT. Translated, it gives CASSPRTDSPLHF.

This clone showed up just a few times. This chain joins TRBV5-1 and TRBJ1-2; unclear D gene. CDR1 is SGHRS, CDR2 YFSETQ, per germline. The CDR3 totals 14 residues. V dropped 4 bases and J dropped 8 bases, with 18 bases sitting between them. CDR3 sequence reads: CASSVGMGAQGYTF. CDR3 in DNA: TGCGCCAGCAGCGTCGGAATGGGAGCACAGGGCTACACCTTC.

The chain couples TRBV6-6 to TRBJ1-3, with D possibly TRBD1 on 5 matching bases. The germline gives CDR1 MNHNY, CDR2 SVGAGI (reference sequence). Trimming cost V 6 bases and J 4 bases, with 7 bases left between them. This CDR3 region has 12 residues. CDR3 amino acids: CASRDTGNTIYF. The DNA for the CDR3 is TGTGCCAGCAGGGACACCGGAAACACCATATATTTT.

The chain combines TRBV10-2 with TRBJ2-1; D might be TRBD1 (5 bases). CDR3 size: 14 residues. Germline values: CDR1 WSHSY, CDR2 SAAADI. Trimming took 2 bases from V and 7 from J, leaving 12 bases between them. This CDR3 is CASSEIYRRNEQFF. In DNA, the CDR3 is TGCGCCAGCAGTGAGATTTACAGGCGAAATGAGCAGTTCTTC.

V is TRBV9 and J is TRBJ2-3; 12 bases are a match to TRBD1. This CDR3 is built from 16 residues. Germline-derived CDR1 and CDR2 are SGDLS and YYNGEE. V trimming: 4 bases; J trimming: 7 bases; junction bases outside the gene matches: 10. In DNA, the CDR3 is TGTGCCAGCAGCATCACCCCGGGACAGGGGGCAAATACGCAGTATTTT. The encoded protein is CASSITPGQGANTQYF.

V usage is TRBV6-4 and J usage is TRBJ2-2; the D is unclear. V was clipped by 2 bases and J by 1 base, with 2 bases between them. The CDR3 sequence is 13 residues long. The germline V gene has CDR1 MRHNA and CDR2 SNTAGT. CDR3 bases: TGTGCCAGCAGTGACGGGAACACCGGGGAGCTGTTTTTT. It translates to CASSDGNTGELFF.

This sequence joins TRBV27 and TRBJ2-6; D ambiguous. The ends were cut back, 5 bases at V and 1 base at J, with 9 bases in the middle. The V gene's germline CDR1 is MNHEY and CDR2 SMNVEV (reference sequence). CDR3 size: 15 residues. CDR3 nucleotides: TGTGCCAGCAGTATCTTGCTTTCTGGGGCCAACGTCCTGACTTTC. It is translated as CASSILLSGANVLTF.

This clone was seen once. V gene TRBV5-1 combines with J gene TRBJ2-5; D not resolved. Germline values: CDR1 SGHRS, CDR2 YFSETQ. Between the trimmed V and J ends, which lost 3 bases and 1 base, there was a span of 4 bases. The CDR3 runs 12 residues. The CDR3 region is CASSSGQETQYF. CDR3 sequence (DNA): TGCGCCAGCAGCTCTGGCCAAGAGACCCAGTACTTC.

This chain links TRBV9 with TRBJ2-6; no firm D call. The CDR3 contains 13 residues. V was pared by 5 bases and J by 0 bases, with 3 bases between. Germline V gives CDR1 SGDLS, CDR2 YYNGEE. The CDR3 loop is CASRGSGANVLTF. The CDR3 region has the DNA TGTGCCAGCAGGGGCTCTGGGGCCAACGTCCTGACTTTC.